This T cell receptor beta chain was observed in a study of shared clonotypes between healthy human individuals. Notes on this clone: The target antigen is unknown.

Naive CD8 cells comprised CD45RO-negative, CCR7-positively selected cells, excluding terminally differentiated effector memory CD45RA+ cells. Adult Caucasians living in Nashville, Tennessee made up all of the donors. The DNA input per sorted-subset replicate PCR was about 190 ng, corresponding to 30,000 or so T cell genomes. Some clones are missing from TCRdb's copy, which holds only in-frame ones; the method was immunoSEQ multiplex PCR. The sample contains around 640,000 clones, roughly 95% of which appear only once. General study results and limits: Researchers found naive subsets generally carried larger estimated richness than memory subsets.

The CDR3 is made up of 16 amino acids. Trimming pared 2 bases from V and 2 bases from J, leaving 15 bases between. In germline, CDR1 is LNHNV, CDR2 YYDKDF (reference sequence). This chain links TRBV15 with TRBJ1-1; possibly TRBD1 for D (5 bases). The sequence was obtained from a woman aged 25 to 39 in good health. The sequencing input was naive CD8+ T cells sorted from blood. CDR3 nucleotide sequence: TGTGCCACCAGCAGAACCAGGGAGGGCCCCAACACTGAAGCTTTCTTT. Translation: CATSRTREGPNTEAFF.